The T cell receptor (beta chain) described here comes from a study of neurological immune-mediated disorders. Study results and limitations: HTLV-1-associated myelopathy had the most TCR clonal expansion, whereas multiple sclerosis had the least (lower than in healthy controls).

The cDNA came from 5'RACE, which used 10-nucleotide random UMIs. TCRdb reprocessed the 5' RACE reads with MiXCR, giving one entry per CDR3 protein. The repertoire holds more than 55,000 distinct CDR3 sequences, with 24% as singletons. This clonotype was found many times. No antigen is known for it. Indicated time point: technical triplicate 2. For the unsorted libraries, 2 million PBMCs stored at -80 C served as input. Germline V lookup: CDR1 LGHNT, CDR2 FRNRAP. There are 16 residues in the CDR3. Trimming took off 6 bases at V and 4 bases at J, with 22 bases between the two ends. The gene calls are TRBV12-5 and TRBJ2-7, with D hard to call. This receptor was taken from a man in his sixties with HTLV-1-associated myelopathy (HAM/TSP). The sample consisted of PBMCs. CDR3 in amino acids: CASGYTRGSLQYEQYF. The CDR3 region has the DNA TGTGCTAGTGGATACACCCGAGGTTCCCTCCAATACGAGCAGTACTTC.